The 18 T cell receptor beta chains listed next were all sequenced from one sample in a study of siplizumab effects on memory and regulatory T cells. Clones were read by immunoSEQ multiplex PCR, and TCRdb kept only the in-frame ones, dropping some. Among some 120,000 clones listed, approximately 94% were seen once. Sequenced input: non-Treg CD4+ T cells sorted from blood. These receptors came from a human donor in good health.

The chain recombines TRBV10-3 with TRBJ2-1, with 10 bases aligning to TRBD2. Per the germline V gene, CDR1 is ENHRY and CDR2 is SYGVKD. This CDR3 region has 14 residues. V lost 10 bases, J lost 3 bases, and 6 bases stayed unmatched. The CDR3 region has the DNA TGTGCCACCAATCCTAGCGGGGGCTACAATGAGCAGTTCTTC. It translates to CATNPSGGYNEQFF.

This chain links TRBV7-9 with TRBJ1-4; no firm D call. There are 15 residues in the CDR3. Germline CDR1 and CDR2: SEHNR and FQNEAQ (reference sequence). Trimming cost V 5 bases and J 0 bases, with 10 bases left between them. CDR3 sequence reads: CASSPPAATNEKLFF. CDR3 bases: TGTGCCAGCAGCCCTCCCGCCGCAACTAATGAAAAACTGTTTTTT.

V usage is TRBV6-7 and J usage is TRBJ1-2; possibly TRBD1 for D (5 bases). TRBV6-7 is an ORF, and what it does is uncertain. This CDR3 region has 14 residues. CDR3 sequence reads: CAPGGKGDNYGYTF. The CDR3 DNA is TGTGCTCCCGGGGGTAAGGGAGATAACTATGGCTACACCTTC.

This clone was picked up one time. This chain links TRBV7-6 with TRBJ2-5; 7 bases map to TRBD1. CDR1 and CDR2 (germline): SGHVS, FNYEAQ. Unmatched junction bases numbered 2, after V lost 5 bases and J lost 2 bases. The CDR3 sequence is 13 residues long. The CDR3, as DNA: TGTGCCAGCAGCCCGGGACAGCAAGAGACCCAGTACTTC. Its translation: CASSPGQQETQYF.

The rearrangement joins TRBV11-2 to TRBJ2-5; TRBD2 agrees at 10 bases. With V trimmed by 2 bases and J by 5 bases, 11 bases remained unmatched. The V gene's germline CDR1 is SGHAT and CDR2 FQNNGV. This CDR3 is 17 amino acids long. The CDR3 DNA sequence: TGTGCCAGCAGCTTATGGTCTTCTAGCGGGAGTTGGGAGACCCAGTACTTC. Translating gives CASSLWSSSGSWETQYF.

The rearrangement joins TRBV11-2 to TRBJ2-7, with TRBD2 matching 13 bases. The V and J ends lost 5 bases and 2 bases, in that order; junction bases with no gene match: 6. CDR1 is SGHAT, CDR2 FQNNGV, per germline. CDR3 length equals 16 residues. CDR3: CASSIGLAGETYEQYF. The CDR3 DNA reads as TGTGCCAGCAGCATCGGACTAGCGGGGGAGACCTACGAGCAGTACTTC.

As DNA, the CDR3 is TGTGCCAGCAGCATCGGACAGGGAAATCAGCCCCAGCATTTT. Protein: CASSIGQGNQPQHF. The gene calls are TRBV7-9 and TRBJ1-5; 8 bases agree with TRBD1. After removal of 5 bases from V and 4 bases from J, the junction contained 4 bases not matched to a gene. The CDR3 contains 14 residues. Germline V gene lookup returns CDR1 SEHNR and CDR2 FQNEAQ (reference sequence).

The genes are TRBV7-2 and TRBJ2-1; perhaps TRBD1 as D (7 bases). Trimming removed 5 bases at V and 3 bases at J, with 11 bases between. The CDR3 contains 14 residues. The germline V gene has CDR1 SGHTA and CDR2 FQGNSA. The CDR3 protein is CASSGGTDYNEQFF. In DNA, the CDR3 is TGTGCCAGCAGCGGAGGGACAGACTACAATGAGCAGTTCTTC.

The chain uses TRBV19 and TRBJ1-1, with D perhaps TRBD1 (5 bases). Germline V gene lookup returns CDR1 LNHDA and CDR2 SQIVND (reference sequence). Trimming shortened V by 3 bases and J by 4 bases, and 15 bases separated the two germline ends. The CDR3 has 15 amino acids. The CDR3 DNA reads as TGTGCCAGTAGTATTTGGGGCCTCGGCACCACTGAAGCTTTCTTT. Protein sequence: CASSIWGLGTTEAFF.

This chain links TRBV7-2 with TRBJ2-7; D call uncertain. The germline V gene encodes CDR1 SGHTA and CDR2 FQGNSA. The V and J ends lost 4 bases and 6 bases respectively, with 10 bases between them. CDR3 size: 12 residues. The CDR3 region has the DNA TGTGCCAGCAGCTCCTACTTGGGCGAGCAGTACTTC. This encodes CASSSYLGEQYF.

V is TRBV2 and J is TRBJ2-1; weak D call: TRBD1 (5 bases). This CDR3 is built from 14 residues. Germline V gene sequence: CDR1 SNHLY, CDR2 FYNNEI. Trimming removed 6 bases at V and 5 bases at J, with 14 bases between. CDR3 coding DNA: TGTGCCAGCAGGGGGCTAGTGACGCACAATGAGCAGTTCTTC. Encoded protein: CASRGLVTHNEQFF. Variable domain in full (rest from reference TRBV2 and TRBJ2-1): EPEVTQTPSHQVTQMGQEVILRCVPISNHLYFYWYRQILGQKVEFLVSFYNNEISEKSEIFDDQFSVERPDGSNFTLKIRSTKLEDSAMYFCASRGLVTHNEQFFGPGTRLTVL.

The genes are TRBV5-6 and TRBJ2-3; 14 bases line up with TRBD2. The CDR3 loop spans 16 amino acids. V gave up 0 bases and J gave up 8 bases; unmatched junction bases: 5. CDR1 is SGHDT, CDR2 YYEEEE, per germline. The CDR3: CASSLGLAGGPGTQYF. CDR3 in DNA: TGTGCCAGCAGCTTGGGACTAGCGGGAGGGCCGGGTACGCAGTATTTT.

The V call is TRBV4-1, the J call TRBJ1-5; D is unclear. The CDR3 covers 17 residues. CDR1 and CDR2 from the germline V gene are MGHRA and YSYEKL. The V and J ends lost 1 base and 0 bases respectively, with 13 bases between them. Here the CDR3 DNA reads TGCGCCAGCAGCCAAGTTCGTGGTCAGATTAGCAATCAGCCCCAGCATTTT. Amino acid sequence: CASSQVRGQISNQPQHF.

The chain recombines TRBV19 with TRBJ1-5; D may be TRBD1 (6 bases). V lost 3 bases, J lost 8 bases, and 14 bases lay in between. The CDR3 contains 14 residues. From germline, CDR1 is LNHDA and CDR2 SQIVND (reference sequence). The DNA for the CDR3 is TGTGCCAGTAGTATCGAACAGGGCTCAAAGCCCCAGCATTTT. It translates to CASSIEQGSKPQHF.

There are a few counts of this clone. This chain links TRBV5-1 with TRBJ2-5, with TRBD2 matching 11 bases. This CDR3 spans 19 amino acids. V lost 0 bases and J lost 0; bases outside the gene matches: 10. Germline assignment: CDR1 SGHRS and CDR2 YFSETQ. The CDR3 DNA follows: TGCGCCAGCAGCTTGGTCCCCCTAGCGGGAGGATCGTACCAAGAGACCCAGTACTTC. Translation gives CASSLVPLAGGSYQETQYF.

The rearrangement joins TRBV19 to TRBJ1-2; D is perhaps TRBD1 (5 bases). V was trimmed by 6 bases and J by 5 bases, leaving 10 bases between them. The CDR3 consists of 12 residues. Per germline, CDR1 LNHDA and CDR2 SQIVND (reference sequence). The CDR3: CASRGQAYGYTF. CDR3 DNA: TGTGCCAGTAGGGGGCAAGCATATGGCTACACCTTC.

The rearrangement uses TRBV29-1 and TRBJ1-1, with TRBD1 matching over 8 bases. The CDR3 sequence is 13 residues long. Trimming took 7 bases from V and 0 from J; bases not matched to a gene: 4. The germline gives CDR1 SQVTM, CDR2 ANQGSEA. The CDR3 DNA sequence: TGCAGCGGCAGGACAGGGATGAACACTGAAGCTTTCTTT. This codes for CSGRTGMNTEAFF.

The chain combines TRBV10-3 with TRBJ1-2; 10 nucleotides line up with TRBD1. The CDR3 is 16 residues long. CDR1 is ENHRY and CDR2 is SYGVKD in the germline V gene. Trimming took 3 bases from V and 2 from J; bases not matched to a gene: 6. The CDR3 protein is CAISDGTGVENYGYTF. The CDR3 bases are TGTGCCATCAGTGATGGGACAGGGGTAGAGAACTATGGCTACACCTTC.